This TCR beta chain originates from a study of T cells in Graves' hyperthyroidism and ophthalmopathy. Amplification targeted TCR beta CDR3 regions from RNA transcripts. The study used the HTBI primer set for a first-round RT-PCR of the TCR CDR3. TCRdb called the multiplex PCR reads again in MiXCR, with one record for every CDR3 protein. The table includes roughly 380,000 distinct CDR3 sequences, about 14% detected once. The CDR3 length is 14 residues. The V gene's germline CDR1 is LNHDA and CDR2 SQIVND (reference sequence). Trimming removed 2 bases from V and 0 bases from J, with 7 bases in between. Recently diagnosed hyperthyroidism of less than 2 months' duration affected patients aged 18 to 65.

Sequencing used blood. The gene calls are TRBV19 and TRBJ1-2; a possible D gene is TRBD1 (5 bases). The source is a woman in her sixties with Graves' hyperthyroidism. The CDR3 DNA sequence: TGTGCCAGTAGTATACAGGGCCCTAACTATGGCTACACCTTC. Its translation is CASSIQGPNYGYTF.